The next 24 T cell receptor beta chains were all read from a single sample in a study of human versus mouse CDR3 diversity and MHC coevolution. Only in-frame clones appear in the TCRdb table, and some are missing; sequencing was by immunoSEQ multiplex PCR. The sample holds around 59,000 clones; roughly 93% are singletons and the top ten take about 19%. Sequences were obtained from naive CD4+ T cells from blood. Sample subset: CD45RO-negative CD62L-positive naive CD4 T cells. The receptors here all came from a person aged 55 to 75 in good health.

CDR3 in amino acids: CASSRSGSADTQYF. CDR3 in DNA: TGTGCCAGCAGTAGGTCAGGGTCCGCAGATACGCAGTATTTT. The V gene is TRBV7-3, the J gene TRBJ2-3, with D possibly being TRBD1 (5 bases). The CDR3 length is 14 residues. V lost 6 bases, J lost 4 bases, and 14 bases lay in between. CDR1 is SGHTA, CDR2 FQGTGA, per germline. Full variable domain (remainder filled in from reference TRBV7-3 and TRBJ2-3): GAGVSQTPSNKVTEKGKYVELRCDPISGHTALYWYRQSLGQGPEFLIYFQGTGAADDSGLPNDRFFAVRPEGSVSTLKIQRTERGDSAVYLCASSRSGSADTQYFGPGTRLTVL.

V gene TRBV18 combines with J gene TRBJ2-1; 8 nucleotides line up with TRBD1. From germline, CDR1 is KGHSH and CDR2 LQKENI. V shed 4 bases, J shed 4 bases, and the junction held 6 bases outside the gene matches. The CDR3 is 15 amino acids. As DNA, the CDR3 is TGTGCCAGCTCACGGGACAGGTCGTTTTACAATGAGCAGTTCTTC. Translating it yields CASSRDRSFYNEQFF.

CDR3 loop: CASGTTGGVVGTQYF. The CDR3 DNA reads as TGCGCCAGCGGGACCACAGGGGGCGTCGTAGGGACCCAGTACTTC. The chain is built from TRBV10-2 and TRBJ2-5; 9 bases line up with TRBD1. The CDR3 contains 15 residues. Trimming at V came to 8 bases and at J to 7 bases, leaving 14 bases not matched to a gene. Germline lookup yields CDR1 WSHSY and CDR2 SAAADI.

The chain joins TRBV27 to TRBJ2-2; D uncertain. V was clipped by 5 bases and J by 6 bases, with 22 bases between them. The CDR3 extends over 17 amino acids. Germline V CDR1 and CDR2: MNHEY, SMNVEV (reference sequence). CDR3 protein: CASSRPNQAYHPGELFF. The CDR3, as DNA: TGTGCCAGCAGTCGCCCCAACCAGGCGTATCACCCCGGGGAGCTGTTTTTT.

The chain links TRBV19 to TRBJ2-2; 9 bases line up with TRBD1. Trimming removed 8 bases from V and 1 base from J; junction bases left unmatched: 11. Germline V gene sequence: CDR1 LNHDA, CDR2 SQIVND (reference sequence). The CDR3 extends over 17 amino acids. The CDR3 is CASGSQTGGMNTGELFF. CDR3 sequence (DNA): TGTGCCAGTGGGTCGCAGACAGGGGGAATGAACACCGGGGAGCTGTTTTTT.

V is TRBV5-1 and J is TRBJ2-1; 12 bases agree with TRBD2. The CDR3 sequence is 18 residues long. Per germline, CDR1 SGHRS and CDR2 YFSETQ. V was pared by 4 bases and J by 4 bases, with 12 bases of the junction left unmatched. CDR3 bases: TGCGCCAGCAGCCAAACCCCTAGCGGGAGGGCACTATACAATGAGCAGTTCTTC. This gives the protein CASSQTPSGRALYNEQFF. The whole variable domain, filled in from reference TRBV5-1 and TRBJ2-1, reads KAGVTQTPRYLIKTRGQQVTLSCSPISGHRSVSWYQQTPGQGLQFLFEYFSETQRNKGNFPGRFSGRQFSNSRSEMNVSTLELGDSALYLCASSQTPSGRALYNEQFFGPGTRLTVL.

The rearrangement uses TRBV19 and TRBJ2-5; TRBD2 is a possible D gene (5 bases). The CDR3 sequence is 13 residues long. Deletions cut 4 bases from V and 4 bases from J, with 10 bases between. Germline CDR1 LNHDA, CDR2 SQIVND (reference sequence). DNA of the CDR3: TGTGCCAGTAGTAGAGGGTTGGGAGAGACCCAGTACTTC. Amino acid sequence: CASSRGLGETQYF.

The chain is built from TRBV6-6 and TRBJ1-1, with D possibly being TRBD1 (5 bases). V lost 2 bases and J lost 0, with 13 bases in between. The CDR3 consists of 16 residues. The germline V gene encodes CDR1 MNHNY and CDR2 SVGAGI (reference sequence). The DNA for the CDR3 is TGTGCCAGCAGTTACCCGGGGGGTCCCATGAACACTGAAGCTTTCTTT. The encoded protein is CASSYPGGPMNTEAFF.

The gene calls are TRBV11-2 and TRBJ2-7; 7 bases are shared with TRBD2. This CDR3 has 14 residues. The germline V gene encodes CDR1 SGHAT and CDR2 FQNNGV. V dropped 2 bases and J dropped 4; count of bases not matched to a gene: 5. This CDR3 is CASSLWEGPYEQYF. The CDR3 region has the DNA TGTGCCAGCAGCTTATGGGAGGGCCCATACGAGCAGTACTTC.

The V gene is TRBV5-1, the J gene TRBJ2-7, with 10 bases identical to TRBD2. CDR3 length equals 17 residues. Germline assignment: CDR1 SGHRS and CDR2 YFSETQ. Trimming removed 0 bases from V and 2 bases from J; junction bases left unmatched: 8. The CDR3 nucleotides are TGCGCCAGCAGCTTGGGAAGAGCGGGAGGGACACCCTACGAGCAGTACTTC. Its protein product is CASSLGRAGGTPYEQYF.

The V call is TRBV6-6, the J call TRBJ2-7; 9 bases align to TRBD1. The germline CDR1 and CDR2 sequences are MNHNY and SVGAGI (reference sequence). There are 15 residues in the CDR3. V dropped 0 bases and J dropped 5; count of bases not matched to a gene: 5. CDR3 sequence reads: CASSYSPGQGNEQYF. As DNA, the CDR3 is TGTGCCAGCAGTTACTCCCCGGGACAGGGCAACGAGCAGTACTTC.

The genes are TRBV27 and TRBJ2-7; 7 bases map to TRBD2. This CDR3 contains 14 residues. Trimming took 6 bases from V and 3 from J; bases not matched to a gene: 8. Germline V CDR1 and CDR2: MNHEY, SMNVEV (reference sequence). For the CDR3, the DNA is TGTGCCAGCAGCCCCGGATGGGGGGGCTACGAGCAGTACTTC. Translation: CASSPGWGGYEQYF.

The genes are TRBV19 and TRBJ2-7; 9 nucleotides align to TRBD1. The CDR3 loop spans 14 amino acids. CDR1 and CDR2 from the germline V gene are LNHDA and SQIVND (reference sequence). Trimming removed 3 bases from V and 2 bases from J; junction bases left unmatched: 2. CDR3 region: CASSMGQGPYEQYF. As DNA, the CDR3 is TGTGCCAGTAGTATGGGACAGGGCCCCTACGAGCAGTACTTC.

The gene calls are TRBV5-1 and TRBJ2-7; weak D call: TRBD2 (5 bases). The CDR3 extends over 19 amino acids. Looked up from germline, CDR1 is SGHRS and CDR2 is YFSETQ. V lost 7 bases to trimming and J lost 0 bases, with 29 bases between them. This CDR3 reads CASAEQPALGSQHSYEQYF. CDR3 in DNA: TGCGCCAGCGCAGAACAACCCGCACTGGGGAGCCAACACTCCTACGAGCAGTACTTC.

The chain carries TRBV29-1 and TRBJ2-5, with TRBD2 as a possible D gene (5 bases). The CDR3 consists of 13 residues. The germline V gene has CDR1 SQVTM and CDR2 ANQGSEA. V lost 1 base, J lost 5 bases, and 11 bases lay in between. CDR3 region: CSVEASWRETQYF. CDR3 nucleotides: TGCAGCGTTGAAGCCTCGTGGAGGGAGACCCAGTACTTC.

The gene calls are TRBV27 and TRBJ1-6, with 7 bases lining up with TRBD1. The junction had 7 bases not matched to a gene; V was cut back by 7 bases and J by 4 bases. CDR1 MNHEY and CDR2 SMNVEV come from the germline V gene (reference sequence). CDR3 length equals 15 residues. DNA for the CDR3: TGTGCCAGCAAGCTAGGGGGCGGGTATAATTCACCCCTCCACTTT. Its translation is CASKLGGGYNSPLHF.

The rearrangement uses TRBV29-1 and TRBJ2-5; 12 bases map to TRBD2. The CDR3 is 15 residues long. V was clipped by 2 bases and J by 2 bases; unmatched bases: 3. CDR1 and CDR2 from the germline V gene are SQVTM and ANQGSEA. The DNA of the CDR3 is TGCAGCGTTGAACTGACTAGCGGGGGACAAGAGACCCAGTACTTC. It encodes CSVELTSGGQETQYF.

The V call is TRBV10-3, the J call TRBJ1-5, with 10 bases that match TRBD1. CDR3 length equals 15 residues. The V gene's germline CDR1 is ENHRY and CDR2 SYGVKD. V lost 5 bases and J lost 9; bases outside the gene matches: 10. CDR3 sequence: CAISPGQGINGPQHF. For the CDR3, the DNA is TGTGCCATCAGTCCGGGACAGGGGATCAACGGGCCCCAGCATTTT.

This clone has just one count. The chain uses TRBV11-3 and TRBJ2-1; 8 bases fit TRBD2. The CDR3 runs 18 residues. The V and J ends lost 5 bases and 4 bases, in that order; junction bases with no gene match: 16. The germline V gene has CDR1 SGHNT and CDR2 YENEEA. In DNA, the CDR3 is TGTGCCAGCAGCCCAGGGCCCGGGAGGGCCGGGAGGTACAATGAGCAGTTCTTC. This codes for CASSPGPGRAGRYNEQFF.

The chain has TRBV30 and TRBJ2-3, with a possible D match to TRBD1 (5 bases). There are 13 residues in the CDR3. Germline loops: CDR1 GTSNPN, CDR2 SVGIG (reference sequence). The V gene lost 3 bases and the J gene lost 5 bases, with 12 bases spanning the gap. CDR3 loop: CAWSNRTKDTQYF. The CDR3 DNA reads TGTGCCTGGAGCAACAGGACAAAAGATACGCAGTATTTT.

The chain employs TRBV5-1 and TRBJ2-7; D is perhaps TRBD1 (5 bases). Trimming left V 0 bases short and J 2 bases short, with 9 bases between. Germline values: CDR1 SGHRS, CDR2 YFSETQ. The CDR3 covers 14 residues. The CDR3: CASSLATDTYEQYF. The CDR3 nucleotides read TGCGCCAGCAGCTTGGCGACAGATACCTACGAGCAGTACTTC.

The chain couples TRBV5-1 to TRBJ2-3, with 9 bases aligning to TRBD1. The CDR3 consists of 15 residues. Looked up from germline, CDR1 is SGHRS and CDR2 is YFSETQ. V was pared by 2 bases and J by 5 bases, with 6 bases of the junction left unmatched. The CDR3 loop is CASSLQGAGVDTQYF. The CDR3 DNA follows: TGCGCCAGCAGCTTACAGGGGGCTGGGGTAGATACGCAGTATTTT.

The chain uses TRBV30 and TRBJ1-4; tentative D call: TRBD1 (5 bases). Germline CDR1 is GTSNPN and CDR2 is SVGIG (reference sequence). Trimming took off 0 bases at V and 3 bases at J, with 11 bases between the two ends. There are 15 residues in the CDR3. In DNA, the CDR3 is TGTGCCTGGAGTGTACGGGGGGGTTCTAATGAAAAACTGTTTTTT. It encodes CAWSVRGGSNEKLFF. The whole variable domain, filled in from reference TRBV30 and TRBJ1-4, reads SQTIHQWPATLVQPVGSPLSLECTVEGTSNPNLYWYRQAAGRGLQLLFYSVGIGQISSEVPQNLSASRPQDRQFILSSKKLLLSDSGFYLCAWSVRGGSNEKLFFGSGTQLSVL.

CDR3 in amino acids: CASSSLGGDNSPLHF. DNA of the CDR3: TGTGCCAGCAGCTCCCTCGGGGGTGATAATTCACCCCTCCACTTT. This rearrangement joins TRBV7-3 to TRBJ1-6, with a weak D call TRBD1 (5 bases). The CDR3 consists of 15 residues. In germline, CDR1 is SGHTA, CDR2 FQGTGA. The V gene lost 4 bases and the J gene lost 5 bases, with 12 bases spanning the gap.